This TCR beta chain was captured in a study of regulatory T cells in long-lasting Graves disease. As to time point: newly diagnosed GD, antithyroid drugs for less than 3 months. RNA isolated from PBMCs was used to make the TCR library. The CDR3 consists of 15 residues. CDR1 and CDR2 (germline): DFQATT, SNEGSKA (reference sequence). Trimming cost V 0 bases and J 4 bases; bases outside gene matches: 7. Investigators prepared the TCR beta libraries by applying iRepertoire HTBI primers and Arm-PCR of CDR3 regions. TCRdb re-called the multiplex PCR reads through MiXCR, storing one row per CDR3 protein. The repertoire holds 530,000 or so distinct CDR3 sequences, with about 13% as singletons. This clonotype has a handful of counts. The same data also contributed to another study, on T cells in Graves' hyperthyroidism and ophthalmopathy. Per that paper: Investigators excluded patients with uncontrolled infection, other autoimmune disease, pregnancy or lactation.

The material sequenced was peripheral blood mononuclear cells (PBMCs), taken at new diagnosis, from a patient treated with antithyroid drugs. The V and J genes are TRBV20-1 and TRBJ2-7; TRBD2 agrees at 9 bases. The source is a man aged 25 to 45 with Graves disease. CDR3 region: CSARDPAGGGYEQYF. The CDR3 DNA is TGCAGTGCTAGAGATCCGGCGGGAGGGGGTTACGAGCAGTACTTC.